The 3 T cell receptor beta chains in this list originate from one sample, sequenced in a study of T-cell reconstitution after alpha-beta-depleted transplantation in children (TCRdb year 2016). This sample's treatment or condition label indicates: allogeneic hematopoietic cell transplantation with graft depleted of TCRalphabeta T cells and CD19 B cells. Receptor libraries were prepared by PCR. Sequencing instrument: Illumina HiSeq 2500. TCR library preparation used molecular barcoding, with unique molecular identifiers applied to normalize quantification of the TCRbeta repertoire. TCRdb handled the public reads itself, with Q25 trimming in fastp and clone calling in MiXCR, and kept productive beta chains. Under each unique CDR3 protein, matching rows form one entry showing the most common genes and DNA. Present in this sample are 450,000 to 550,000 distinct CDR3 sequences, roughly 10% of which were seen just once. The ten largest account for approximately 15% of the sample.

The sequencing here drew on PBMCs, mostly from graft donor cells, taken 180 days after TCRalphabeta/CD19-depleted stem cell transplant. These receptors originate from a female patient between 2 and 15 years old who had a stem cell transplant for aplastic anemia, so the T cells may come from the graft donor.

This clonotype was recorded a few times. This chain joins TRBV3-1 and TRBJ2-7; the D call may be TRBD1 or TRBD2 (5 bases each). Trimming left V 1 base short and J 7 bases short, with 14 bases between. This CDR3 has 14 amino acids. Looked up from germline, CDR1 is LGHDT and CDR2 is YNNKEL (reference sequence). This CDR3 is CASSQGGLQGEQYF. The CDR3 DNA is TGTGCCAGCAGCCAAGGTGGACTCCAGGGAGAGCAGTACTTC.

V gene TRBV19 combines with J gene TRBJ1-2; 10 positions agree with TRBD1. Per germline, CDR1 LNHDA and CDR2 SQIVND (reference sequence). J gave up 4 bases and V 8 bases, and 7 bases lay outside the gene matches. The CDR3 is 14 residues long. The CDR3 bases are TGTGCCAGTCCACGCCGGGACAGGGGCTATGGCTACACCTTC. Translating gives CASPRRDRGYGYTF.

The rearrangement links TRBV7-8 to TRBJ1-1; no reliable D call. The V gene's germline CDR1 is SGHVS and CDR2 FQNEAQ. Trimming shortened V by 1 base and J by 4 bases, and 10 bases separated the two germline ends. The CDR3 length is 14 residues. Here the CDR3 DNA reads TGTGCCAGCAGCTTAGTGGGAAGGTCCACTGAAGCTTTCTTT. The encoded protein is CASSLVGRSTEAFF.